One and the same sample provided the 13 T cell receptor beta chains below, sequenced in a study of blood T cells in healthy people across ages. A second PCR, run for roughly 6 to 11 cycles, used a sample-barcoded 5' primer plus a J-beta primer mix. MiXCR, run by TCRdb on the 5' RACE reads, gives a single entry per CDR3 protein. The sample lists fewer than 950,000 distinct CDR3 sequences, less than 70% occurring once. Sequencing used blood. These receptor sequences come from a man older than 75 in good health.

The chain carries TRBV20-1 and TRBJ2-5, with TRBD2 matching 15 bases. The J call may be faulty, since TRBJ2-7 better matches the DNA end. Germline CDR1 is DFQATT and CDR2 is SNEGSKA (reference sequence). The CDR3 is 14 amino acids. CDR3 in DNA: TGCAGCATATTCATGGGACTAGCGGGAGGCGAGCAGTACTTC. It specifies CSIFMGLAGGEQYF.

This chain uses TRBV6-2 or TRBV6-3 with TRBJ1-2; 10 bases agree with TRBD1. Trimming at V came to 7 bases and at J to 4 bases, leaving 12 bases not matched to a gene. Germline-derived CDR1 and CDR2 are MNHEY and SVGEGT. The CDR3 covers 16 residues. CDR3 sequence: CASTTVRTGGIYGYTF. CDR3 DNA: TGTGCCAGCACCACCGTACGGACAGGGGGAATCTATGGCTACACCTTC.

The chain has TRBV12-3 or TRBV12-4 and TRBJ2-6; the D gene could be TRBD1 or TRBD2 (7 bases each). V was clipped by 5 bases and J by 1 base, with 21 bases between them. The CDR3 runs 19 residues. The CDR3 DNA sequence: TGTGCCAGCAGTCCCCAGGGGAGGGGGCTGCCATCTGGGGCCAACGTCCTGACTTTC. As protein: CASSPQGRGLPSGANVLTF.

The chain carries TRBV6-5 and TRBJ1-2, with D hard to call. V was cut by 8 bases and J by 8 bases, with 15 bases left in between. This CDR3 region has 12 residues. Germline CDR1 and CDR2: MNHEY and SVGAGI. The CDR3 spells CASGNSFSGYTF. CDR3 DNA sequence: TGTGCCAGCGGTAACAGCTTCTCGGGCTACACCTTC.

The rearrangement uses TRBV20-1 and TRBJ1-5; tentative D call: TRBD1 (6 bases). The ends were cut back, 1 base at V and 0 bases at J, with 13 bases in the middle. In germline, CDR1 is DFQATT, CDR2 SNEGSKA (reference sequence). CDR3 length: 16 residues. CDR3 amino acids: CSARATQGYSNQPQHF. DNA of the CDR3: TGCAGTGCTAGAGCCACCCAGGGGTATAGCAATCAGCCCCAGCATTTT.

In its sample, this clonotype was seen a few times. The V and J genes are TRBV6-4 and TRBJ2-1; 10 nucleotides align to TRBD2. Germline CDR1 is MRHNA and CDR2 is SNTAGT. The V segment lost 3 bases and the J segment 7 bases; nucleotides outside the gene matches: 9. The CDR3 length is 16 residues. In DNA form, the CDR3 reads TGTGCCAGCAGTGATGACCTAGCGGGAGTTCGGAATGAGCAGTTCTTC. This sequence encodes CASSDDLAGVRNEQFF.

This clonotype occurred a few times. This rearrangement joins TRBV6-1 to TRBJ2-4; maybe TRBD2 (6 bases). The germline V and J ends were trimmed by 2 bases and 0 bases, with 14 bases remaining between them. The CDR3 sequence is 17 residues long. Germline V gene sequence: CDR1 MNHNS, CDR2 SASEGT. The CDR3 is CASSERTGGVAKNIQYF. Here the CDR3 DNA reads TGTGCCAGCAGTGAAAGGACCGGAGGGGTAGCCAAAAACATTCAGTACTTC.

There are a few counts of this clonotype. The chain recombines TRBV20-1 with TRBJ2-3; 10 bases match TRBD2. V lost 4 bases, J lost 14 bases, and 9 bases stayed unmatched. Germline lookup yields CDR1 DFQATT and CDR2 SNEGSKA (reference sequence). The CDR3 is 12 residues long. For the CDR3, the DNA is TGCAGTGCTACTCTAGCGGGAGCCTACGCGTATTTT. It translates to CSATLAGAYAYF.

The chain combines TRBV27 with TRBJ1-6, with 8 bases aligning to TRBD1. The junction had 2 bases not matched to a gene; V was cut back by 4 bases and J by 12 bases. CDR1 and CDR2 (germline): MNHEY, SMNVEV (reference sequence). The CDR3 spans 12 residues. DNA for the CDR3: TGTGCCAGCAGTTCGGACAGGGTACCCCTCCACTTT. Its translation: CASSSDRVPLHF.

The chain uses TRBV7-3 and TRBJ2-1, with 7 bases lining up with TRBD2. The V gene's germline CDR1 is SGHTA and CDR2 FQGTGA. Trimming removed 1 base from V and 4 bases from J; junction bases left unmatched: 7. The CDR3 has 16 residues. CDR3 region: CASSLNRASGYNEQFF. The CDR3 bases are TGTGCCAGCAGCTTAAATAGGGCTAGCGGTTACAATGAGCAGTTCTTC.

This clonotype was seen only a few times. V usage is TRBV6-5 and J usage is TRBJ2-1; 10 bases map to TRBD2. J gave up 3 bases and V 6 bases, and 5 bases lay outside the gene matches. The germline CDR1 and CDR2 sequences are MNHEY and SVGAGI. This CDR3 is built from 15 residues. The CDR3 region is CASRYRTSGYNEQFF. The CDR3 DNA is TGTGCCAGCAGATATCGGACTAGCGGCTACAATGAGCAGTTCTTC.

V gene TRBV6-1 combines with J gene TRBJ1-2, with TRBD1 matching 11 bases. CDR1 is MNHNS, CDR2 SASEGT, per germline. Trimming took 2 bases from V and 5 from J; bases not matched to a gene: 7. The CDR3 contains 16 residues. The CDR3, as DNA: TGTGCCAGCAGTGAATGGGGACAGGGGGAGAGGTATGGCTACACCTTC. It is translated as CASSEWGQGERYGYTF.

J is TRBJ2-4 and V is TRBV6-5; no firm D call. Trimming removed 2 bases from V and 0 bases from J, with 8 bases in between. The CDR3 is 15 amino acids. Germline V gene sequence: CDR1 MNHEY, CDR2 SVGAGI. The CDR3 loop is CASSYRGLAKNIQYF. The CDR3 nucleotides read TGTGCCAGCAGTTACCGAGGATTAGCCAAAAACATTCAGTACTTC.